One and the same sample provided the 18 T cell receptor beta chains below, sequenced in a study of cytomegalovirus exposure and HLA in healthy donors. A multiplex PCR was run with 60 Vbeta primers and 13 Jbeta primers. Method: immunoSEQ multiplex PCR; TCRdb's copy keeps in-frame clones and lacks some. The sample has 200,000 to 250,000 clones, and its top ten clones hold under 1%. Sequencing input: PBMCs. These receptors came from a woman aged 25 to 39 in good health and CMV-seropositive.

The rearrangement joins TRBV9 to TRBJ1-1, with a tentative D call TRBD1 (5 bases). Germline-derived CDR1 and CDR2 are SGDLS and YYNGEE. CDR3 length: 15 residues. V shed 3 bases and J shed 0 bases, with 12 bases lying between them. The CDR3 spells CASSGAGTVNTEAFF. The CDR3 DNA follows: TGTGCCAGCAGCGGAGCCGGGACTGTGAACACTGAAGCTTTCTTT.

This sequence joins TRBV7-9 and TRBJ2-2; 11 positions agree with TRBD2. CDR1 SEHNR and CDR2 FQNEAQ come from the germline V gene (reference sequence). CDR3 length: 18 amino acids. With V trimmed by 0 bases and J by 1 base, 4 bases remained unmatched. DNA for the CDR3: TGTGCCAGCAGCTTAGCTAGCGGGAGGGCCTGGAACACCGGGGAGCTGTTTTTT. This gives the protein CASSLASGRAWNTGELFF. The whole variable domain, remainder taken from reference TRBV7-9 and TRBJ2-2, is DTGVSQNPRHKITKRGQNVTFRCDPISEHNRLYWYRQTLGQGPEFLTYFQNEAQLEKSRLLSDRFSAERPKGSFSTLEIQRTEQGDSAMYLCASSLASGRAWNTGELFFGEGSRLTVL.

The rearrangement uses TRBV11-2 and TRBJ1-3; possibly TRBD1 for D (6 bases). The CDR3 covers 15 residues. V lost 0 bases, J lost 0 bases, and 6 bases lay in between. Germline assignment: CDR1 SGHAT and CDR2 FQNNGV. CDR3 loop: CASSLEGGSGNTIYF. The CDR3 bases are TGTGCCAGCAGCTTAGAAGGGGGCTCTGGAAACACCATATATTTT.

This chain links TRBV18 with TRBJ2-1; no definite D call. This CDR3 is built from 13 residues. V was trimmed by 2 bases and J by 5 bases, leaving 7 bases between them. The V gene's germline CDR1 is KGHSH and CDR2 LQKENI. CDR3 sequence (DNA): TGTGCCAGCTCACCAGGGCAGAACAATGAGCAGTTCTTC. Its protein product is CASSPGQNNEQFF.

The chain is built from TRBV28 and TRBJ2-3; the match to TRBD2 covers 7 bases. V gave up 7 bases and J gave up 4 bases; unmatched junction bases: 11. Germline assignment: CDR1 MDHEN and CDR2 SYDVKM. The CDR3 totals 15 residues. In DNA, the CDR3 is TGTGCCAGCAACCCCTCGCGGGAGTTAGCAGATACGCAGTATTTT. Translation: CASNPSRELADTQYF. Supplemented by reference TRBV28 and TRBJ2-3, the full variable domain reads DVKVTQSSRYLVKRTGEKVFLECVQDMDHENMFWYRQDPGLGLRLIYFSYDVKMKEKGDIPEGYSVSREKKERFSLILESASTNQTSMYLCASNPSRELADTQYFGPGTRLTVL.

This chain links TRBV5-4 with TRBJ2-3; no clear D. This CDR3 is 12 amino acids long. The germline CDR1 and CDR2 sequences are SGHNT and YYREEE (reference sequence). Trimming stripped 1 base from V and 6 bases from J, with 6 bases between. The CDR3 region is CASSLYGDTQYF. The CDR3 bases are TGTGCCAGCAGCTTGTACGGGGATACGCAGTATTTT.

V usage is TRBV19 and J usage is TRBJ2-1, with 8 bases fitting TRBD1. CDR1 is LNHDA, CDR2 SQIVND, per germline (reference sequence). V dropped 6 bases and J dropped 8; count of bases not matched to a gene: 15. This CDR3 region has 16 residues. CDR3 in amino acids: CASSEPRGRKGDEQFF. CDR3 coding DNA: TGTGCCAGTAGCGAGCCCAGGGGGCGAAAGGGCGATGAGCAGTTCTTC.

The rearrangement joins TRBV4-1 to TRBJ2-1, with a possible D match to TRBD2 (6 bases). V was cut by 0 bases and J by 3 bases, with 21 bases left in between. Germline values: CDR1 MGHRA, CDR2 YSYEKL. There are 19 residues in the CDR3. The CDR3 loop is CASSQEPNSVGGVYNEQFF. CDR3 bases: TGCGCCAGCAGCCAAGAGCCCAATTCCGTGGGCGGGGTCTACAATGAGCAGTTCTTC.

This chain links TRBV5-1 with TRBJ2-7; D call uncertain. Germline lookup yields CDR1 SGHRS and CDR2 YFSETQ. V was shortened by 0 bases and J by 3 bases, with 4 bases between the two germline ends. The CDR3 loop spans 12 amino acids. The CDR3 DNA reads TGCGCCAGCAGCTTGGATCACTACGAGCAGTACTTC. This sequence encodes CASSLDHYEQYF.

V and J are TRBV28 and TRBJ1-2; D perhaps matches TRBD1 (6 bases). Germline values: CDR1 MDHEN, CDR2 SYDVKM. The length of the CDR3 is 15 residues. Trimming stripped 7 bases from V and 5 bases from J, with 20 bases between. CDR3 region: CASTRDTERVYGYTF. In DNA form, the CDR3 reads TGTGCCAGCACTCGGGACACCGAGAGGGTATATGGCTACACCTTC.

The chain joins TRBV5-1 to TRBJ1-1; 8 bases match TRBD1. This CDR3 is built from 14 residues. The V gene's germline CDR1 is SGHRS and CDR2 YFSETQ. V trimming: 0 bases; J trimming: 10 bases; junction bases outside the gene matches: 8. The CDR3 region is CASSLEQGVRVAFF. For the CDR3, the DNA is TGCGCCAGCAGCTTGGAACAGGGGGTTCGGGTAGCTTTCTTT.

The rearrangement links TRBV7-2 to TRBJ1-5, with a weak D call TRBD1 (6 bases). V was trimmed by 5 bases and J by 9 bases, leaving 11 bases between them. The CDR3 is made up of 12 amino acids. Germline-derived CDR1 and CDR2 are SGHTA and FQGNSA. CDR3 in amino acids: CASSRRGRPQHF. In DNA form, the CDR3 reads TGTGCCAGCAGCCGCAGGGGTCGGCCCCAGCATTTT.

This chain connects TRBV4-1 to TRBJ1-2, with TRBD1 matching over 9 bases. The trim removed 3 bases at V and 8 bases at J, leaving 10 bases unmatched. From germline, CDR1 is MGHRA and CDR2 YSYEKL. This CDR3 contains 15 residues. CDR3 sequence reads: CASSQTGTGNVGYTF. CDR3 nucleotides: TGCGCCAGCAGCCAGACCGGGACAGGGAATGTAGGCTACACCTTC.

The chain joins TRBV4-1 to TRBJ1-6, with D tentatively TRBD1 (6 bases). Trimming removed 4 bases at V and 4 bases at J, with 14 bases between. The germline gives CDR1 MGHRA, CDR2 YSYEKL. This CDR3 comprises 16 residues. In nucleotides, the CDR3 is TGCGCCAGCAGCCTATCATCGGACAGTTATAATTCACCCCTCCACTTT. It yields the protein CASSLSSDSYNSPLHF.

This rearrangement joins TRBV2 to TRBJ1-1; 12 bases fit TRBD1. Germline CDR1 is SNHLY and CDR2 is FYNNEI. Losses at the gene ends were 8 bases for V and 4 bases for J; bases not matched to a gene: 2. The CDR3 contains 13 residues. CDR3 sequence reads: CASWGQGATEAFF. The CDR3 region has the DNA TGTGCCAGCTGGGGACAGGGGGCCACTGAAGCTTTCTTT. Full variable domain (rest looked up from reference TRBV2 and TRBJ1-1): EPEVTQTPSHQVTQMGQEVILRCVPISNHLYFYWYRQILGQKVEFLVSFYNNEISEKSEIFDDQFSVERPDGSNFTLKIRSTKLEDSAMYFCASWGQGATEAFFGQGTRLTVV.

With regard to this clone: At one boundary the junction diverges from the germline segment, which might be a read error. This rearrangement joins TRBV10-3 to TRBJ2-6; maybe TRBD1 (5 bases). The germline V gene has CDR1 ENHRY and CDR2 SYGVKD. The CDR3 sequence is 12 residues long. CDR3 DNA: TGTGCCCTAGGCTCTGGGGCCAACGTCCTGGCTTTC. Protein sequence: CALGSGANVLAF.

This sequence joins TRBV2 and TRBJ2-7; tentative D call: TRBD2 (6 bases). The V and J ends lost 6 bases and 4 bases respectively, with 19 bases between them. The CDR3 totals 15 residues. Looked up from germline, CDR1 is SNHLY and CDR2 is FYNNEI. The CDR3 DNA reads TGTGCCAGCAGGTCGGAGGACGGTGCGGGGTACGAGCAGTACTTC. Translated, it gives CASRSEDGAGYEQYF.

The chain recombines TRBV7-2 with TRBJ2-1; the match to TRBD2 covers 7 bases. The germline V gene encodes CDR1 SGHTA and CDR2 FQGNSA. Unmatched junction bases numbered 11, after V lost 1 base and J lost 8 bases. The CDR3 consists of 16 residues. As DNA, the CDR3 is TGTGCCAGCAGCTTAGTAGCTAGCGGTAGTGCTTATGAGCAGTTCTTC. It yields the protein CASSLVASGSAYEQFF.